This T cell receptor beta chain was obtained from a study of CD8+CD57+ T cells in acquired aplastic anemia. Study details: Sorted CD4+ and CD8+ cells gave an average of approximately 3 ug of DNA.

Previously, flow cytometry had revealed CD8+CD57+ cell expansion in the patients chosen for sequencing. Everyone among the patients had severe acquired aplastic anemia. Study outcomes and limitations: Patients had around 30 CD8+ CDR3 sequences in common with controls (the shared set). Levels of CD8+ Simpson's diversity were not significantly distinct in patients versus controls.

Germline values: CDR1 MGHRA, CDR2 YSYEKL. CDR3 length: 16 amino acids. Trimming took 0 bases from V and 2 from J; bases not matched to a gene: 5. Profiling of TCR beta VDJ combinations and CDR3 sequences used genomic DNA as template. A single record per CDR3 protein comes from TCRdb applying MiXCR to the reads. The data contain about 290,000 distinct CDR3 sequences, roughly 61% of them seen just once; the ten biggest clones take up roughly 1.3%. About this clonotype itself: What it binds is unknown.

The chain links TRBV4-1 to TRBJ2-7; 9 bases fit TRBD2. The sequence came from a human donor with aplastic anemia. Sequenced sample: sorted CD4+, CD8+, or CD8+CD57+ T cells (not recorded which) from PBMCs. DNA for the CDR3: TGCGCCAGCAGCCAAGAGCGACTAGCGGCTCCCTACGAGCAGTACTTC. Residues: CASSQERLAAPYEQYF.